The clone carrying this T cell receptor beta chain appeared a few times. At one of its ends the junction is not consistent with the germline gene, which may arise from a read error. This specimen comes from a study of cytomegalovirus exposure and HLA in healthy donors. The CDR3 length is 15 residues. Germline-derived CDR1 and CDR2 are KGHSH and LQKENI. It was with 60 Vbeta and 13 Jbeta primers that the PCR ran. This table comes from immunoSEQ multiplex PCR, and its TCRdb copy is limited to in-frame clones, with some not included. The sample records over 75,000 clones, roughly 70% being singletons. This sequence was found in a man aged 25 to 40 in good health and CMV-seronegative. The sample comprised PBMCs. This chain joins TRBV18 and TRBJ1-1; 8 positions agree with TRBD1. CDR3 sequence: CASSTIPGQASEGDF. For the CDR3, the DNA is TGTGCCAGCTCAACAATTCCGGGACAGGCTTCTGAAGGGGACTTT.